A selection of T cell receptor beta chains follows, all from one sample in a study of T-cell reconstitution after alpha-beta-depleted transplantation in children. TCRdb processed the PCR reads anew with MiXCR; each CDR3 protein has one entry. The data show about 92,000 distinct CDR3 sequences, about 12% seen once. Source: PBMCs from the stem cell graft donor, taken from the stem cell graft. Receptor source: a human donor who donated a stem cell graft to a child with inherited bone marrow failure. CDR3s include the opening cysteine and the closing phenylalanine or tryptophan. The D gene is left open where the match is weak. Only some rows state a clone size, as once, few, many or a class for expanded clones.

>TRBV7-2|many|-|TRBJ1-3
TGTGCCAGCAGGAGCGGCAGTCCTAGCTCTGGAAACACCATATATTTT
CASRSGSPSSGNTIYF
>TRBV9|many|TRBD2|TRBJ2-5
TGTGCCAGCAGCCGGCGGGGGGGTATCCAAGAGACCCAGTACTTC
CASSRRGGIQETQYF
>TRBV12-3/TRBV12-4|many|-|TRBJ2-3
TGTGCCAGCAGCTTACCCAGGGGAGATACGCAGTATTTT
CASSLPRGDTQYF
>TRBV27|few|-|TRBJ2-7
TGTGCCAGCAGTTCCGGACGGGAGAAGTACGAGCAGTACTTC
CASSSGREKYEQYF
>TRBV7-2|many|-|TRBJ2-7
TGTGCCAGCAGCTTAAGCGTCACCCAGGGCGAGCAGTACTTC
CASSLSVTQGEQYF
>TRBV24-1|many|TRBD2|TRBJ2-7
TGTGCCACCAGTGACGACAACGGGAGGAAATACGAGCAGTACTTC
CATSDDNGRKYEQYF
>TRBV7-6|many|-|TRBJ1-1
TGTGCCAGCATCCGCCTCGCCGGGACGGTGAACACTGAAGCTTTCTTT
CASIRLAGTVNTEAFF
>TRBV12-3/TRBV12-4|many|-|TRBJ2-7
TGTGCCAGCAGCCCAGGACTTGGGGAGCAGTACTTC
CASSPGLGEQYF
>TRBV29-1|many|-|TRBJ2-7
TGCAGCGTGACAAATGTTGGGGGACGGATCTACGAGCAGTACTTC
CSVTNVGGRIYEQYF
>TRBV5-1|many|TRBD1|TRBJ2-7
TGCGCCAGCAGCTATGGGACAGGCGAAGGTTACGAGCAGTACTTC
CASSYGTGEGYEQYF
>TRBV6-2/TRBV6-3|-|TRBD1|TRBJ2-1
TGTGCCATTGGACAGGGGCCTTACAATGAGCAGTTCTTC
CAIGQGPYNEQFF
>TRBV29-1|many|-|TRBJ1-5
TGCAGCCCAGACAGCGTCAATCAGCCCCAGCATTTT
CSPDSVNQPQHF
>TRBV5-5|-|-|TRBJ1-5
TGTGCCAGCAGCTTCATTCCAGGAGCCAATCAGCCCCAGCATTTT
CASSFIPGANQPQHF
>TRBV6-1|many|-|TRBJ1-6
TGTGCCAGCAGCCTTCACCGGGATCATAATTCACCCCTCCACTTT
CASSLHRDHNSPLHF
>TRBV11-2|many|-|TRBJ2-1
TGTGCCAGCAGCTCGACCCCACTTAGGACCTACAATGAGCAGTTCTTC
CASSSTPLRTYNEQFF
>TRBV5-6|many|-|TRBJ1-1
TGTGCCAGCAGCTTAAGACAGGCGGGAGAGGACTTT
CASSLRQAGEDF
>TRBV5-6|-|-|TRBJ1-2
TGTGCCAGCAGCTTTAGTACGGGCGGCTACACCTTC
CASSFSTGGYTF
>TRBV19|-|-|TRBJ1-6
TGTGCCAGCCGGGATGTTCAGCTCGAGGACACCCTCCACTTT
CASRDVQLEDTLHF
>TRBV4-2|many|-|TRBJ1-4
TGTGCCAGCAGCCAAGATCAGGAAGGGTTGGATGAAAAACTGTTTTTT
CASSQDQEGLDEKLFF
>TRBV7-8|many|-|TRBJ2-5
TGTGCCAGCAGCCAAACCCTCGTGGAGACCCAGTACTTC
CASSQTLVETQYF
>TRBV4-3|few|-|TRBJ2-1
TGCGCCAGCAGCCAAGGGGGGGGGGCGGACAATGAGCAGTTCTTC
CASSQGGGADNEQFF
>TRBV5-1|many|TRBD2|TRBJ2-3
TGCGCCAGCAGCTTGGTGCGGACTAGCGGGAGCAGGCCAGATACGCAGTATTTT
CASSLVRTSGSRPDTQYF
>TRBV7-2|many|TRBD2|TRBJ2-7
TGTGCCAGCAGCTGGACTAGCGGGGGGGCCTACGAGCAGTACTTC
CASSWTSGGAYEQYF
>TRBV18|-|-|TRBJ2-5
TGTGCCAGCTCACGACAAGAGACCCAGTACTTC
CASSRQETQYF
>TRBV9|-|TRBD2|TRBJ2-5
TGTGCCAGCAGCGTAGAACTAGCGGGAGGGACCCAGTACTTC
CASSVELAGGTQYF
>TRBV15|-|TRBD2|TRBJ2-1
TGTGCCACCAGCAGGATCACCGCGGGAGCCTACAATGAGCAGTTCTTC
CATSRITAGAYNEQFF
>TRBV18|many|-|TRBJ1-1
TGTGCCAGCTCATCCGGACTCTGGAACACTGAAGCTTTCTTT
CASSSGLWNTEAFF
>TRBV5-1|many|-|TRBJ1-1
TGCGCCAGCAGCTTGGGTGGCAGGGATTTCGGTGAAGCTTTCTTT
CASSLGGRDFGEAFF
>TRBV27|many|-|TRBJ1-2
TGTGCCAGCAGTTTAGACAGGAGAAACTATGGCTACACCTTC
CASSLDRRNYGYTF
>TRBV3-1|few|TRBD2|TRBJ2-1
TGTGCCAGCAGCCCGCGGGCTAGCGGGAGTGAGCAGTTCTTC
CASSPRASGSEQFF
>TRBV7-2|many|TRBD1|TRBJ2-7
TGTGCCAGCAGCTTTATGACAGGGTCCTACGAGCAGTACTTC
CASSFMTGSYEQYF
>TRBV5-5|many|-|TRBJ2-3
TGTGCCAGCAGCTTGGTTATCAGGGCCTCCGGGACAGATACGCAGTATTTT
CASSLVIRASGTDTQYF
>TRBV5-1|many|-|TRBJ2-3
TGCGCCAGCCGATGGGTTGGGGACACAGATACGCAGTATTTT
CASRWVGDTDTQYF
>TRBV25-1|many|-|TRBJ1-1
TGTGCCAGCTTATCCCAGGGTCTTGAAGCTTTCTTT
CASLSQGLEAFF
>TRBV20-1|many|TRBD2|TRBJ2-1
TGCAGTGCAGCCCTAGCGGGAGAGGAGAATGAGCAGTTCTTC
CSAALAGEENEQFF
>TRBV2|many|-|TRBJ2-3
TGTGCCAGCAGTGAAGGATCGTTCTTAACAGATACGCAGTATTTT
CASSEGSFLTDTQYF
>TRBV6-5|many|-|TRBJ2-2
TGTGCCAGCAGTTACACAGGAGCGAACACCGGGGAGCTGTTTTTT
CASSYTGANTGELFF
>TRBV29-1|many|TRBD2|TRBJ2-2
TGCAGCGGGACTAGCGGCACCGGGGAGCTGTTTTTT
CSGTSGTGELFF
>TRBV27|few|-|TRBJ2-7
TGTGCCAGCAGTTTATCTAGGGATACCTACGAGCAGTACTTC
CASSLSRDTYEQYF
>TRBV4-1|many|-|TRBJ2-2
TGCGCCAGCAGCCAAGTAACAGGGAGAGCGAACACCGGGGAGCTGTTTTTT
CASSQVTGRANTGELFF
>TRBV11-2|many|-|TRBJ1-6
TGTGCCAGCAGCTTAACAGGGACTTCACCCCTCCACTTT
CASSLTGTSPLHF